Listed below are T cell receptor beta chains from one sample, sequenced in a study of spatial heterogeneity in lung cancer. TCRdb independently ran MiXCR on the 5' RACE reads; one entry per CDR3 protein. Of over 50,000 distinct CDR3 sequences in the sample, 8.4% were seen once. This sample comprised PBMCs, obtained at surgery. The receptors were sampled from a female donor with early-stage non-small cell lung cancer. Each CDR3 is given with its conserved first and last residue. A D gene is named only where the DNA matches it firmly. Not all rows give a size; the values are once, few, many and, for expanded clones, a class.

size,V,D,J,DNA,CDR3
many,TRBV6-2/TRBV6-3,-,TRBJ2-3,TGTGCCAGCAGTTTTATTAGCGAGGGAGTCGATACGCAGTATTTT,CASSFISEGVDTQYF
many,TRBV7-9,TRBD2,TRBJ2-5,TGTGCCAGCAGCTTATCACGGGGGGAGGAGACCCAGTACTTC,CASSLSRGEETQYF
-,TRBV20-1,-,TRBJ1-6,TGCAGTGCTCCCTTGGCAGGTGATTCACCCCTCCACTTT,CSAPLAGDSPLHF
few,TRBV2,-,TRBJ1-5,TGTGCCAGCAGAGAGACCAAAAATAGCAATCAGCCCCAGCATTTT,CASRETKNSNQPQHF
few,TRBV5-1,TRBD1,TRBJ1-4,TGCGCCAGCAGCTTGCGACAGGGTGGCGAAAAACTGTTTTTT,CASSLRQGGEKLFF
many,TRBV24-1,TRBD1,TRBJ2-4,TGTGCCACCGCCGGGACAGGGGAGGAGAACATTCAGTACTTC,CATAGTGEENIQYF
-,TRBV6-5,-,TRBJ2-7,TGTGCCAGCAGTTACTCGAGATGGGAGACTAACGAGCAGTACTTC,CASSYSRWETNEQYF
-,TRBV3-1,TRBD2,TRBJ2-3,TGTGCCAGCAGCCCGGGGGGGCTAGCGGGGGCAGGAAGCACAGATACGCAGTATTTT,CASSPGGLAGAGSTDTQYF
-,TRBV7-9,-,TRBJ2-7,TGTGCCAGCAGCTTTCGGGGAGAAGGCTCCTACGAGCAGTACTTC,CASSFRGEGSYEQYF
few,TRBV13,-,TRBJ1-2,TGTGCCAGCAGCTTAGAACTTCGTAACACCTTC,CASSLELRNTF
-,TRBV2,TRBD1,TRBJ2-1,TGTGCCAGCACCCTTGAGGGGACAGGGATCGGTGAGCAGTTCTTC,CASTLEGTGIGEQFF
-,TRBV5-1,TRBD1,TRBJ1-2,TGCGCCAGCAGCGGGACAGGAGATGGCTACACCTTC,CASSGTGDGYTF
many,TRBV14,TRBD2,TRBJ2-1,TGTGCCAGCAGCCCGGGACTAGCATCCTACAATGAGCAGTTCTTC,CASSPGLASYNEQFF
many,TRBV4-2,-,TRBJ2-2,TGTGCCAGCAGCCCCATGGGGCGGGGCGGAACCGGGGAGCTGTTTTTT,CASSPMGRGGTGELFF
many,TRBV19,-,TRBJ2-5,TGTGCCAGTAGTATATCGGAAGGAGGAGGGCAAGAGACCCAGTACTTC,CASSISEGGGQETQYF
-,TRBV20-1,TRBD2,TRBJ2-1,TGCAGTGCTAGCGCGACAAGGGCTAGCGGCTACAATGAGCAGTTCTTC,CSASATRASGYNEQFF
few,TRBV29-1,TRBD1,TRBJ2-1,TGCAGCGTTGACCCCGGGACAGGGTCAAATGAGCAGTTCTTC,CSVDPGTGSNEQFF
-,TRBV5-1,TRBD2,TRBJ2-3,TGCGCCAGCAGCCTACGGGCGGGAGGGCCGGGAGATACGCAGTATTTT,CASSLRAGGPGDTQYF
few,TRBV9,TRBD1,TRBJ2-5,TGTGCCAGCAGTCTAGGGACGGGACAGGGTTCAGAGACCCAGTACTTC,CASSLGTGQGSETQYF
-,TRBV21-1,-,TRBJ2-1,TGTGCCAGCAGCACCAGACAGGGCCGCAACAATGAGCAGTTCTTC,CASSTRQGRNNEQFF
many,TRBV28,-,TRBJ1-1,TGTGCCAGCACACCCGGGGCCGACACTGAAGCTTTCTTT,CASTPGADTEAFF
few,TRBV12-3/TRBV12-4,-,TRBJ1-1,TGTGCCAGCAGTCCGAGGGCAGCCACTGAAGCTTTCTTT,CASSPRAATEAFF
-,TRBV12-3/TRBV12-4,-,TRBJ2-3,TGTGCCAGCAGTTTTCCGGCAAAAGATACGCAGTATTTT,CASSFPAKDTQYF
few,TRBV5-5,-,TRBJ1-6,TGTGCCAGCAGTTCCGGGACGGTGAATTCACCCCTCCACTTT,CASSSGTVNSPLHF
-,TRBV6-2/TRBV6-3,TRBD1,TRBJ2-5,TGTGCCAGCAACCGACAGGGGCAAGAGACCCAGTACTTC,CASNRQGQETQYF
many,TRBV9,-,TRBJ2-5,TGTGCCAGCAGCGTAGCTGTAGGGAACCAAGAGACCCAGTACTTC,CASSVAVGNQETQYF
-,TRBV4-1,-,TRBJ1-2,TGCGCCAGCAGCCAAGATTGGGGGTTCGATAACTATGGCTACACCTTC,CASSQDWGFDNYGYTF
many,TRBV6-5,-,TRBJ1-5,TGTGCCAGCAGTTACTCGAGGTCCGGGCATCAGCCCCAGCATTTT,CASSYSRSGHQPQHF
-,TRBV6-4,-,TRBJ2-3,TGTGCCAGCAGTGCCCCCCTCGGGGACACAGTTACGCAGTATTTT,CASSAPLGDTVTQYF
many,TRBV20-1,-,TRBJ1-4,TGCAGTGCTCGGGACCCTAATGAAAAACTGTTTTTT,CSARDPNEKLFF
many,TRBV12-3/TRBV12-4,TRBD2,TRBJ2-1,TGTGCCAGCAGTTTGGGGACTAGCGGGGGGCTGAATGAGCAGTTCTTC,CASSLGTSGGLNEQFF
-,TRBV2,-,TRBJ2-5,TGTGCCAGCAGTGCCGACTCTTGGGAGACCCAGTACTTC,CASSADSWETQYF